The rows below give T cell receptor beta chains drawn from one sample of a study of T-cell memory formation after mild COVID-19. One entry per CDR3 protein results from TCRdb running MiXCR on the 5' RACE reads. The sample consists of fewer than 300,000 distinct CDR3 sequences, roughly 18% of them appearing once. Sequencing was carried out using PBMCs or a T cell subset sorted from them (not recorded which). These receptors originate from a man between 18 and 35 years old who had mild COVID-19 (a few samples of this study predate the infection). Cell type and time point are not known. CDR3s include the opening cysteine and the closing phenylalanine or tryptophan. A D gene is named only where the DNA matches it firmly. Expanded clones get a size class; other rows say once, few or many, or leave the size out.

d_call | j_call | clone_size | v_call | cdr3_aa | cdr3_nt
NA | TRBJ1-3 | many | TRBV7-2 | CASSPGPLADTIYF | TGTGCCAGCAGCCCCGGGCCTTTAGCGGACACCATATATTTT
TRBD2 | TRBJ2-3 | few | TRBV5-1 | CASSPSRITSGGGSTDTQYF | TGCGCCAGCAGCCCCTCCCGCATAACTAGCGGGGGGGGTAGCACAGATACGCAGTATTTT
NA | TRBJ2-2 | NA | TRBV5-1 | CASSLAASTGELFF | TGCGCCAGCAGCTTGGCCGCCAGCACCGGGGAGCTGTTTTTT
NA | TRBJ2-2 | few | TRBV15 | CATSRGGTGELFF | TGTGCCACCAGCAGAGGCGGCACCGGGGAGCTGTTTTTT
NA | TRBJ2-4 | NA | TRBV6-5 | CASSPGRVTKNIQYF | TGTGCCAGCAGCCCCGGGCGTGTAACCAAAAACATTCAGTACTTC
TRBD2 | TRBJ2-2 | NA | TRBV3-1 | CASSHGTSNTGELFF | TGTGCCAGCAGCCACGGGACTAGCAACACCGGGGAGCTGTTTTTT
NA | TRBJ2-5 | many | TRBV5-1 | CASSLQGLSRETQYF | TGCGCCAGCAGCTTACAGGGCCTTAGTAGAGAGACCCAGTACTTC
NA | TRBJ2-5 | NA | TRBV28 | CASSLLWTRSIQETQYF | TGTGCCAGCAGCCTACTGTGGACCCGTAGCATTCAAGAGACCCAGTACTTC
NA | TRBJ1-1 | few | TRBV5-4 | CASRGQPDTEAFF | TGTGCCAGCAGGGGGCAGCCGGACACTGAAGCTTTCTTT
NA | TRBJ1-1 | NA | TRBV19 | CASSMGLGREAFF | TGTGCCAGTAGTATGGGCCTAGGACGCGAAGCTTTCTTT
NA | TRBJ2-7 | many | TRBV5-1 | CASSLAPGEQYF | TGCGCCAGCAGCTTGGCCCCAGGGGAGCAGTACTTC
NA | TRBJ2-3 | few | TRBV9 | CASSVWDSTDTQYF | TGTGCCAGCAGCGTCTGGGACAGCACAGATACGCAGTATTTT
NA | TRBJ1-6 | NA | TRBV30 | CAWEGLVGSPLHF | TGTGCCTGGGAAGGGCTGGTGGGATCACCCCTCCACTTT
TRBD1 | TRBJ1-1 | NA | TRBV20-1 | CSAKDRGFIDTEAFF | TGCAGTGCGAAGGACAGGGGTTTTATAGACACTGAAGCTTTCTTT
NA | TRBJ1-1 | NA | TRBV20-1 | CSVNPGVTEAFF | TGCAGTGTAAACCCAGGGGTCACTGAAGCTTTCTTT
TRBD2 | TRBJ2-5 | NA | TRBV4-2 | CASSQDRGGPETQYF | TGTGCCAGCAGCCAAGATCGGGGGGGGCCAGAGACCCAGTACTTC
TRBD2 | TRBJ2-2 | NA | TRBV5-1 | CASSWSGVSTGELFF | TGCGCCAGCAGCTGGAGCGGGGTCTCCACCGGGGAGCTGTTTTTT
NA | TRBJ2-1 | NA | TRBV5-5 | CASSPAADYNEQFF | TGTGCCAGCAGCCCGGCGGCAGATTACAATGAGCAGTTCTTC
NA | TRBJ2-7 | NA | TRBV4-1 | CASSQAVDEQYF | TGCGCCAGCAGCCAAGCGGTGGACGAGCAGTACTTC
TRBD1 | TRBJ2-1 | NA | TRBV12-5 | CASGLVETGGYNEQFF | TGTGCTAGTGGTTTGGTGGAAACAGGGGGTTACAATGAGCAGTTCTTC
TRBD1 | TRBJ1-5 | NA | TRBV2 | CASKHRTGQGYQPQHF | TGTGCCAGCAAACACCGAACGGGACAGGGGTATCAGCCCCAGCATTTT
NA | TRBJ2-1 | NA | TRBV5-1 | CASSGGSGVSFF | TGCGCCAGCAGCGGGGGATCAGGGGTTTCGTTCTTC
NA | TRBJ2-3 | once | TRBV6-1 | CASSVPFGGPDATDTQYF | TGTGCCAGCAGTGTACCCTTCGGGGGGCCAGACGCCACAGATACGCAGTATTTT
NA | TRBJ1-2 | few | TRBV24-1 | CATSDRGGLRYTF | TGTGCCACCAGTGACCGTGGGGGTTTGCGCTACACCTTC
TRBD1 | TRBJ2-2 | few | TRBV7-2 | CASSFTGTVRTGELFF | TGTGCCAGCAGCTTTACCGGGACAGTACGTACCGGGGAGCTGTTTTTT
NA | TRBJ1-1 | NA | TRBV19 | CASTTGDTEAFF | TGTGCCAGTACCACGGGGGACACTGAAGCTTTCTTT
TRBD1 | TRBJ2-3 | few | TRBV6-2/TRBV6-3 | CASSTGQGVPFTDTQYF | TGTGCCAGCAGCACCGGACAGGGGGTTCCCTTCACAGATACGCAGTATTTT
NA | TRBJ2-7 | NA | TRBV12-3/TRBV12-4 | CASSFDRRYEQYF | TGTGCCAGCAGTTTCGACAGGCGGTACGAGCAGTACTTC
TRBD1 | TRBJ2-3 | NA | TRBV24-1 | CATLDRGPDTQYF | TGTGCCACCCTCGACAGGGGGCCAGATACGCAGTATTTT
TRBD2 | TRBJ2-7 | once | TRBV28 | CASTISGDEQYF | TGTGCCAGCACCATTAGCGGGGACGAGCAGTACTTC
TRBD1 | TRBJ2-2 | NA | TRBV7-8 | CASSFDRGGTGELFF | TGTGCCAGCAGTTTCGACAGGGGCGGAACCGGGGAGCTGTTTTTT
TRBD2 | TRBJ2-5 | NA | TRBV2 | CAILTSGLETQYF | TGTGCCATCCTGACTAGCGGCTTGGAGACCCAGTACTTC
NA | TRBJ2-5 | few | TRBV5-4 | CASSLGDTSGTQYF | TGTGCCAGCAGCTTGGGGGACACATCGGGGACCCAGTACTTC
NA | TRBJ2-7 | few | TRBV5-1 | CASSLVPGSGEQYF | TGCGCCAGCAGCTTGGTGCCGGGGTCGGGCGAGCAGTACTTC
TRBD1 | TRBJ1-5 | NA | TRBV12-3/TRBV12-4 | CASSSQGSNQPQHF | TGTGCCAGCAGTTCACAGGGGAGCAATCAGCCCCAGCATTTT
TRBD2 | TRBJ2-3 | few | TRBV6-5 | CASSYSSGTSGGADTQYF | TGTGCCAGCAGTTACTCGAGTGGGACTAGCGGGGGGGCAGATACGCAGTATTTT
NA | TRBJ1-1 | NA | TRBV24-1 | CAPLRQENTEAFF | TGTGCCCCTCTCCGGCAGGAGAACACTGAAGCTTTCTTT
TRBD2 | TRBJ2-3 | NA | TRBV5-1 | CASSLGAGGLSSTDTQYF | TGCGCCAGCAGCTTGGGTGCGGGGGGCCTTTCCAGCACAGATACGCAGTATTTT
TRBD2 | TRBJ2-3 | few | TRBV5-1 | CASSPQTSRSTDTQYF | TGCGCCAGCAGCCCCCAGACTAGCCGGAGCACAGATACGCAGTATTTT
NA | TRBJ2-3 | NA | TRBV20-1 | CSAAGDTGGPPDTQYF | TGCAGTGCTGCGGGGGATACAGGGGGGCCCCCAGATACGCAGTATTTT
TRBD2 | TRBJ2-7 | NA | TRBV7-8 | CASSPRSSGGHEQYF | TGTGCCAGCAGCCCCCGGTCTAGCGGGGGCCACGAGCAGTACTTC
NA | TRBJ1-5 | once | TRBV20-1 | CSARDQRGIPSNQPQHF | TGCAGTGCTAGAGATCAACGGGGGATCCCCTCCAATCAGCCCCAGCATTTT
TRBD1 | TRBJ1-5 | NA | TRBV27 | CASSLTGAGGGWQPQHF | TGTGCCAGCAGTTTAACAGGGGCAGGGGGCGGTTGGCAGCCCCAGCATTTT
NA | TRBJ1-1 | few | TRBV7-2 | CASSLGPGFNTEAFF | TGTGCCAGCAGCTTGGGCCCGGGCTTCAACACTGAAGCTTTCTTT
TRBD1 | TRBJ2-2 | NA | TRBV7-3 | CASSLQGWGTTGELFF | TGTGCCAGCAGCCTACAGGGGTGGGGGACCACCGGGGAGCTGTTTTTT
NA | TRBJ1-6 | few | TRBV20-1 | CSARDQGLGDSPLHF | TGCAGTGCTAGAGATCAGGGTCTAGGAGATTCACCCCTCCACTTT
NA | TRBJ1-2 | NA | TRBV5-1 | CASSFVGTSLYYGYTF | TGCGCCAGCAGCTTCGTAGGGACATCGCTATACTATGGCTACACCTTC
NA | TRBJ2-7 | few | TRBV4-1 | CASSQAPAYEQYF | TGCGCCAGCAGCCAAGCGCCGGCCTACGAGCAGTACTTC
TRBD2 | TRBJ2-5 | NA | TRBV12-3/TRBV12-4 | CASSLRAGGLAFSETQYF | TGTGCCAGCAGTTTAAGGGCGGGGGGACTAGCGTTTTCCGAGACCCAGTACTTC
NA | TRBJ2-2 | NA | TRBV12-3/TRBV12-4 | CASRPPSSITGELFF | TGTGCCAGCAGGCCCCCCTCTAGCATTACCGGGGAGCTGTTTTTT
NA | TRBJ2-7 | NA | TRBV11-2 | CASSFGRPYEQYF | TGTGCCAGCAGCTTTGGAAGACCCTACGAGCAGTACTTC